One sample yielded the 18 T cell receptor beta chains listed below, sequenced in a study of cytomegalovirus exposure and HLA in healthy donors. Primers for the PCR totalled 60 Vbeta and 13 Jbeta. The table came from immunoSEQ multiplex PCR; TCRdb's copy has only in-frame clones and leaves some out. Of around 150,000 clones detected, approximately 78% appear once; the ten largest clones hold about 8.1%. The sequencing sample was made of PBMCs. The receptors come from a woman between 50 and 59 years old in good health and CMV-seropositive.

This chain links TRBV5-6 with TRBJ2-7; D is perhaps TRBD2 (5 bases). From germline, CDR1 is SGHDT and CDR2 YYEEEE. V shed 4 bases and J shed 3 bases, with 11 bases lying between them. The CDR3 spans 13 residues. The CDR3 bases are TGTGCCAGCAGCCGGGGAAGGGACTACGAGCAGTACTTC. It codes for CASSRGRDYEQYF.

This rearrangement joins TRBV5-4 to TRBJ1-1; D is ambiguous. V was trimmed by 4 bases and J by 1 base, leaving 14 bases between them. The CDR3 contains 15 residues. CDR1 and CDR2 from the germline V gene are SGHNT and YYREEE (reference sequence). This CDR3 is CASSLGRQANTEAFF. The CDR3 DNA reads TGTGCCAGCAGCCTCGGCCGGCAGGCGAACACTGAAGCTTTCTTT.

The CDR3 region has the DNA TGCGCCAGCAGCCTGGACCACGCCTCGAGCGAGCAGTACTTC. It encodes CASSLDHASSEQYF. The chain recombines TRBV5-1 with TRBJ2-7; no definite D call. CDR3 length equals 14 residues. V dropped 4 bases and J dropped 6 bases, with 17 bases sitting between them. The germline V gene has CDR1 SGHRS and CDR2 YFSETQ. Supplemented by reference TRBV5-1 and TRBJ2-7, the full variable domain reads KAGVTQTPRYLIKTRGQQVTLSCSPISGHRSVSWYQQTPGQGLQFLFEYFSETQRNKGNFPGRFSGRQFSNSRSEMNVSTLELGDSALYLCASSLDHASSEQYFGPGTRLTVT.

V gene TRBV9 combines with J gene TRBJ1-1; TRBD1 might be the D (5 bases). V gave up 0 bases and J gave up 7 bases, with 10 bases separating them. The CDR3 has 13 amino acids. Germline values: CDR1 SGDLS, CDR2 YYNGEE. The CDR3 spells CASSVASGGEAFF. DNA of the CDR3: TGTGCCAGCAGCGTAGCTTCGGGGGGTGAAGCTTTCTTT.

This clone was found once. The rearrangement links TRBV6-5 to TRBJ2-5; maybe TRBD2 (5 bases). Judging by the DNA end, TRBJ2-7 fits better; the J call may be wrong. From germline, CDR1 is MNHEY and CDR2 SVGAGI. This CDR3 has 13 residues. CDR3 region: CASSVTADYEQYF. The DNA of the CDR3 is TGTGCCAGCAGCGTAACAGCGGACTACGAGCAGTACTTC.

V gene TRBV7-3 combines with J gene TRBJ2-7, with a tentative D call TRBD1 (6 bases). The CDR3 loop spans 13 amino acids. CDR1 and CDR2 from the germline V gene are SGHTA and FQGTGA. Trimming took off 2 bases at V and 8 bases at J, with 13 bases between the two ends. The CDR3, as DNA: TGTGCCAGCAGCTTAGCCTCAACAGGGAAGCAGTACTTC. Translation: CASSLASTGKQYF.

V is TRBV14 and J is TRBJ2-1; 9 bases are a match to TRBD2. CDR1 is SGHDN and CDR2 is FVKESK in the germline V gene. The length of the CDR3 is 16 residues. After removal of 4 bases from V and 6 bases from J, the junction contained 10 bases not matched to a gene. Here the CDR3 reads CASSPLGGGALNEQFF. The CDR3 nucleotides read TGTGCCAGCAGCCCCCTTGGCGGGGGGGCACTCAATGAGCAGTTCTTC. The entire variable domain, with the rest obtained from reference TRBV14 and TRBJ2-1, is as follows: EAGVTQFPSHSVIEKGQTVTLRCDPISGHDNLYWYRRVMGKEIKFLLHFVKESKQDESGMPNNRFLAERTGGTYSTLKVQPAELEDSGVYFCASSPLGGGALNEQFFGPGTRLTVL.

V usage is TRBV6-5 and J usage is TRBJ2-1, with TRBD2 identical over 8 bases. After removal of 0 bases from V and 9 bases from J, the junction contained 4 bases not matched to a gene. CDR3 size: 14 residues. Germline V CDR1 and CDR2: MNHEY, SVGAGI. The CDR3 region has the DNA TGTGCCAGCAGTTACTCTACGGGGGGGCTTGAGCAGTTCTTC. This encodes CASSYSTGGLEQFF.

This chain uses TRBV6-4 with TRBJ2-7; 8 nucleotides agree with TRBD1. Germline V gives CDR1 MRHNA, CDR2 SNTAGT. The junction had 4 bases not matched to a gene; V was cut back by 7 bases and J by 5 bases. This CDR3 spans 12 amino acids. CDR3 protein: CASTGTGDEQYF. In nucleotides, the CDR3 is TGTGCCAGCACCGGGACAGGCGACGAGCAGTACTTC.

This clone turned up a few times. CDR3 sequence (DNA): TGTGCCAGCAGTCTTAGGCAGGGGGCTAATTACAATGAGCAGTTCTTC. It codes for CASSLRQGANYNEQFF. The rearrangement links TRBV6-6 to TRBJ2-1, with TRBD1 matching 8 bases. The CDR3 covers 16 residues. V lost 5 bases and J lost 4; bases outside the gene matches: 10. CDR1 MNHNY and CDR2 SVGAGI come from the germline V gene (reference sequence).

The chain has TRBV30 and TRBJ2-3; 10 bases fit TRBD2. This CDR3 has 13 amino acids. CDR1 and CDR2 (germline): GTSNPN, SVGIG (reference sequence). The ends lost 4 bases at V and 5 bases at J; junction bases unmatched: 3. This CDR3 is CAWTSGGLDTQYF. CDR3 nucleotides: TGTGCCTGGACTAGCGGGGGACTAGATACGCAGTATTTT.

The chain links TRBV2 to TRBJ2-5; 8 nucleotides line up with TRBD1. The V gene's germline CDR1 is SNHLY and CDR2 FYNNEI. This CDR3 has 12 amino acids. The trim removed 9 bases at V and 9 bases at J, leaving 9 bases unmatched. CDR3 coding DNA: TGTGCCAGTAGCGACAGGGGACGACCCCAGTACTTC. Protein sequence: CASSDRGRPQYF.

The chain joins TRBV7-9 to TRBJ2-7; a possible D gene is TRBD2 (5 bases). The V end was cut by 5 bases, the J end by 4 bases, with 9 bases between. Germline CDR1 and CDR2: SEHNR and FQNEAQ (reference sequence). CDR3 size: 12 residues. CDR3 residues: CASSPRGYEQYF. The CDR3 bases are TGTGCCAGCAGCCCCAGAGGGTACGAGCAGTACTTC.

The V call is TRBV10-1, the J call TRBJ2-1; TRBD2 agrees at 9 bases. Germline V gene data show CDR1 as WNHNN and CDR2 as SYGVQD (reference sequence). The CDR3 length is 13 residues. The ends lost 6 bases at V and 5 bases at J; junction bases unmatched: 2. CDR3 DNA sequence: TGCGCCAGCAGCGCGGGAGGGAACAATGAGCAGTTCTTC. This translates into CASSAGGNNEQFF.

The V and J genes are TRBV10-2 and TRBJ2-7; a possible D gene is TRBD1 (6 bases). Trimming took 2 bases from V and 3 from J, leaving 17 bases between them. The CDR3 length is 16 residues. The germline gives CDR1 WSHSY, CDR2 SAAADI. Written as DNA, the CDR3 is TGCGCCAGCAGTGAGCTCCAAGAGGGGGACGGCTACGAGCAGTACTTC. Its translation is CASSELQEGDGYEQYF.

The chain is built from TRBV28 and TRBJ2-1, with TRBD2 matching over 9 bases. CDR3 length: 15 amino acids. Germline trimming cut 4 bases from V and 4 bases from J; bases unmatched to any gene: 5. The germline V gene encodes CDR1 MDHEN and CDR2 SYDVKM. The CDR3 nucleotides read TGTGCCAGCAGTTCACCTAGCGGGGCTTACAATGAGCAGTTCTTC. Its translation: CASSSPSGAYNEQFF.

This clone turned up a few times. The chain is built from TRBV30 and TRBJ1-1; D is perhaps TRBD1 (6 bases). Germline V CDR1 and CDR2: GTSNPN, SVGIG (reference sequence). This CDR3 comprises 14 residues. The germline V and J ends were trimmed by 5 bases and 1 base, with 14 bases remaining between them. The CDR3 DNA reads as TGTGCCTGGGGGCGGGGGGGCCAGAACACTGAAGCTTTCTTT. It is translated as CAWGRGGQNTEAFF. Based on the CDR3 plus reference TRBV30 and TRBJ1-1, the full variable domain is SQTIHQWPATLVQPVGSPLSLECTVEGTSNPNLYWYRQAAGRGLQLLFYSVGIGQISSEVPQNLSASRPQDRQFILSSKKLLLSDSGFYLCAWGRGGQNTEAFFGQGTRLTVV.

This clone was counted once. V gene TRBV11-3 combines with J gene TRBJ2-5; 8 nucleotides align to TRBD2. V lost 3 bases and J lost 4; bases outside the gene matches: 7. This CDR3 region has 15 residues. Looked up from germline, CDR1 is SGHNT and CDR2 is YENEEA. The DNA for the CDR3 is TGTGCCAGCAGCTTGCGTAGCGGGGCCGGAGAGACCCAGTACTTC. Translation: CASSLRSGAGETQYF.